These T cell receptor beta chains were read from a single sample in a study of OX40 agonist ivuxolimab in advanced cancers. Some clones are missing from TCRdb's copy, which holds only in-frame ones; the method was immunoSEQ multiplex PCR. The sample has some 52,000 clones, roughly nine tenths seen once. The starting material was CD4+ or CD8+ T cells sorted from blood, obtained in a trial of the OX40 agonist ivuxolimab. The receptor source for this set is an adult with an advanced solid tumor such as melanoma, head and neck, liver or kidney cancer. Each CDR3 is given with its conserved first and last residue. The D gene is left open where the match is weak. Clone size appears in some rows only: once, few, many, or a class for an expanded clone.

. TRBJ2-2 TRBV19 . CASSTPLWGRTGELFF TGTGCCAGTAGTACACCCCTCTGGGGAAGGACCGGGGAGCTGTTTTTT
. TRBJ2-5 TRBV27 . CASSNTGTAKETQYF TGTGCCAGCAGTAACACCGGGACGGCGAAAGAGACCCAGTACTTC
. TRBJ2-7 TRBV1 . CTSTNRITVSYEQYF TGCACCAGCACCAATCGGATTACGGTCTCCTACGAGCAGTACTTC
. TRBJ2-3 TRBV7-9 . CASSPRTDTQYF TGTGCCAGCAGCCCCAGGACAGATACGCAGTATTTT
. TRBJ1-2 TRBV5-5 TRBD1 CASGGTGGFYGYTF TGTGCCAGCGGAGGGACAGGGGGCTTCTATGGCTACACCTTC
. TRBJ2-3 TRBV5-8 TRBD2 CASSLGMNGGAEDTQYF TGTGCCAGCAGCTTGGGGATGAACGGGGGGGCGGAAGATACGCAGTATTTT
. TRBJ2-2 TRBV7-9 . CASSLAGRGATGELFF TGTGCCAGCAGCTTAGCGGGAAGAGGGGCCACCGGGGAGCTGTTTTTT
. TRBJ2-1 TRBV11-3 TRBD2 CASSLDNEKRGGIYNEQFF TGTGCCAGCAGCTTAGATAATGAGAAGCGGGGGGGCATCTACAATGAGCAGTTCTTC
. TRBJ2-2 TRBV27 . CASSFLAGETGELFF TGTGCCAGCAGTTTTCTGGCAGGGGAGACCGGGGAGCTGTTTTTT
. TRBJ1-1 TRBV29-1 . CSVFSGVDYTEAFF TGCAGCGTTTTCTCAGGGGTTGATTACACTGAAGCTTTCTTT
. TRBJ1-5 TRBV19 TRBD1 CASSIEPGQGNQPQHF TGTGCCAGTAGTATAGAGCCGGGACAGGGCAATCAGCCCCAGCATTTT
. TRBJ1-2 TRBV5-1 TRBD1 CASSLGLRDRGPYGYTF TGCGCCAGCAGCTTGGGTCTTCGGGACAGGGGACCCTATGGCTACACCTTC
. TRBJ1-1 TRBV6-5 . CASSAQSNTEAFF TGTGCCAGCAGCGCACAGTCGAACACTGAAGCTTTCTTT
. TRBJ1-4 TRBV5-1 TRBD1 CASSQGQKEKLFF TGCGCCAGCAGCCAGGGACAGAAGGAAAAACTGTTTTTT
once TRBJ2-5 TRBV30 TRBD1 CASPTGPTQETQYF TGTGCCTCCCCGACAGGGCCAACACAAGAGACCCAGTACTTC
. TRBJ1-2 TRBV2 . CASSESSQTANYGYTF TGTGCCAGCAGTGAATCTTCCCAAACGGCGAACTATGGCTACACCTTC
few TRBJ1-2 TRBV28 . CASRIPGRTYYGYTF TGTGCCAGCAGGATCCCGGGACGGACCTACTATGGCTACACCTTC
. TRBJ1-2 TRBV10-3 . CATSREQGEGYTF TGTGCCACCAGTCGCGAACAGGGTGAAGGCTACACCTTC
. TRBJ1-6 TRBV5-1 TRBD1 CASSQTGAAYNSPLHF TGCGCCAGCAGCCAGACAGGGGCGGCTTATAATTCACCCCTCCACTTT
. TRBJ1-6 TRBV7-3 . CASSPTVNSPLHF TGTGCCAGCAGCCCGACAGTGAATTCACCCCTCCACTTT
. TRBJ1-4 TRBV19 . CASSTSGLATNEKLFF TGTGCCAGTAGTACCTCGGGGTTGGCAACTAATGAAAAACTGTTTTTT
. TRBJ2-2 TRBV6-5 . CASSYSGGELFF TGTGCCAGCAGTTACAGCGGCGGGGAGCTGTTTTTT
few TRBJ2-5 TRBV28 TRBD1 CASSDGTGKETQYF TGTGCCAGCAGTGACGGGACAGGGAAAGAGACCCAGTACTTC
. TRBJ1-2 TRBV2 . CASSESQGGYTF TGTGCCAGCAGTGAGTCCCAGGGAGGCTACACCTTC
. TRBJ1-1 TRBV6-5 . CASSEQYTEAFF TGTGCCAGCAGTGAACAGTACACTGAAGCTTTCTTT
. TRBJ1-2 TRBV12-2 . CASRLALGLGYTF TGTGCAAGTCGCTTAGCGCTCGGGTTGGGCTACACCTTC
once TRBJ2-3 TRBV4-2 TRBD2 CASSQSGGAGEDTQYF TGTGCCAGCAGCCAGAGCGGGGGGGCCGGGGAAGATACGCAGTATTTT
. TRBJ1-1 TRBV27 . CASRVPTHIGGNTEAFF TGTGCCAGCAGGGTGCCAACCCATATCGGGGGAAACACTGAAGCTTTCTTT
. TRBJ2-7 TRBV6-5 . CASRDPYEQYF TGTGCCAGCAGGGACCCCTACGAGCAGTACTTC
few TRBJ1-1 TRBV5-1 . CASSFGENTEAFF TGCGCCAGCAGCTTCGGGGAGAACACTGAAGCTTTCTTT
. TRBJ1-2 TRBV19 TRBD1 CASSTGTGEPNYGYTF TGTGCCAGTAGTACGGGGACAGGGGAACCTAACTATGGCTACACCTTC
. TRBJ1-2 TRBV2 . CASSYDPNYGYTF TGTGCCAGCAGCTACGACCCTAACTATGGCTACACCTTC
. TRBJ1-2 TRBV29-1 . CSVAPPSWAPNYGYTF TGCAGCGTGGCCCCCCCGAGTTGGGCCCCTAACTATGGCTACACCTTC
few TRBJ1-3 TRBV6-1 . CASSPQTVSGNTIYF TGTGCCAGCAGTCCTCAGACAGTCTCTGGAAACACCATATATTTT
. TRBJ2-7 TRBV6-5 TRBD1 CASRARDRGSYEQYF TGTGCCAGTAGGGCAAGGGACAGGGGGTCCTACGAGCAGTACTTC
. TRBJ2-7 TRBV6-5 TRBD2 CASSYGAGGYEQYF TGTGCCAGCAGTTACGGTGCGGGGGGCTACGAGCAGTACTTC
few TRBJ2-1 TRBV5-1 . CASSLEEAEQFF TGCGCCAGCAGCTTGGAGGAGGCTGAGCAGTTCTTC
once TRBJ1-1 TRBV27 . CASSLWGRTEAFF TGTGCCAGCAGTTTATGGGGCCGCACTGAAGCTTTCTTT
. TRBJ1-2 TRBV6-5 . CASSYSEGMPYGYTF TGTGCCAGCAGTTACTCCGAGGGAATGCCCTATGGCTACACCTTC
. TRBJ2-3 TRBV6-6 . CAVQQGGVTDTQYF TGTGCCGTCCAACAGGGTGGTGTGACAGATACGCAGTATTTT
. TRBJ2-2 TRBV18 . CASSPRGGRGSNTGELFF TGTGCCAGCTCACCCAGAGGAGGAAGGGGCTCGAACACCGGGGAGCTGTTTTTT
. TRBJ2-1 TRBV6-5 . CASSYSMARYGEQFF TGTGCCAGCAGTTACTCGATGGCGCGATACGGTGAGCAGTTCTTC
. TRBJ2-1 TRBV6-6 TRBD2 CASSLLAGGYNEQFF TGTGCCAGCAGTTTGCTAGCGGGGGGCTACAATGAGCAGTTCTTC
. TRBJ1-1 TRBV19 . CASSLSGVAAAFF TGTGCCAGTAGTCTTTCGGGGGTCGCTGCCGCTTTCTTT
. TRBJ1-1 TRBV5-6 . CASSLTTEAFF TGTGCCAGCAGCCTTACCACTGAAGCTTTCTTT
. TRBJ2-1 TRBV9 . CASSVLDSFQGNEQFF TGTGCCAGCAGCGTCCTAGACTCATTTCAGGGCAATGAGCAGTTCTTC